This TCR beta chain comes out of a study of T cells in pancreatic ductal adenocarcinoma. Findings of the study overall: Tumor and blood clonality did not differ significantly, about 0.112 versus 0.072. Compared with tumor, blood showed more total productive templates and about 8.1-fold more clonotypes. The resected pancreatic cancer cohort was biased toward the minority with early-stage disease.

About this clone itself: Antigen unknown.

Germline V gene data show CDR1 as SGHNT and CDR2 as YYREEE (reference sequence). V was clipped by 2 bases and J by 5 bases, with 8 bases between them. The CDR3 has 12 residues. Some clones are missing from TCRdb's copy, which holds only in-frame ones; the method was immunoSEQ multiplex PCR. Here the sample spans 4,800 or so clones, 65% to 80% being singletons. Surgery without prior neoadjuvant therapy was the treatment of the selected pancreatic ductal adenocarcinoma patients. Sequencing was performed on pancreatic tumor tissue. This receptor was obtained from a human donor with pancreatic ductal adenocarcinoma. The donor label of this sample is uncertain. V gene TRBV5-4 combines with J gene TRBJ2-7; D uncertain. CDR3 in DNA: TGTGCCAGCAGCTTTCCGATGAACGAGCAGTACTTC. This codes for CASSFPMNEQYF.